The clone carrying this TCR beta chain was picked up one time. As processed by the authors: Amplified reference gene primers provided the basis for estimating nucleated cell counts. Repertoires were generated with immunoSEQ multiplex PCR, while TCRdb's copy carries only in-frame clones and drops some. The V and J calls and clone size were taken over from that table, and D and trimming were inferred from the DNA. The sample yields about 140,000 clones, about 75% seen once. This entry belongs to a study of blood T cell repertoires in COVID-19. Overall study context: Sample material is recorded as cDNA or gDNA derived from T cells, B-cell-depleted T cells, or PBMCs.

The ends were cut back, 6 bases at V and 8 bases at J, with 16 bases in the middle. The CDR3 is 13 residues long. The germline V gene encodes CDR1 MDHEN and CDR2 SYDVKM. Each recovered donor of Cohort 3 presented with two negative PCRs, clearance, or symptom resolution. The sequence was collected from a woman in her forties or fifties who had recovered from COVID-19. The sample comprised PBMCs or T cells enriched from blood (not recorded which). The gene calls are TRBV28 and TRBJ1-1; D perhaps matches TRBD1 (5 bases). This chain's CDR3 is CASRAGPNPEAFF. The CDR3 DNA follows: TGTGCCAGCAGGGCGGGACCTAACCCAGAAGCTTTCTTT.